This is a list of T cell receptor beta chains from one sample in a study of blood T cell repertoires in COVID-19. The table came from immunoSEQ multiplex PCR; TCRdb's copy has only in-frame clones and leaves some out. The sample comprises approximately 200,000 clones, 85% of which are singletons, and around 20% rests with the top ten. Sample: PBMCs or T cells enriched from blood (not recorded which). The source is a middle-aged man who had recovered from COVID-19. Each CDR3 is given without its conserved first and last residue.

TRBJ2-6,TRBV5-1,ASSFGRTGGRSGANVLT
TRBJ1-4,TRBV2,ASKDRLNEKLF
TRBJ1-1,TRBV5-4,ASTLGGSMNTEAF
TRBJ1-1,TRBV3-1/TRBV3-2,ASSHRGAFTEAF
TRBJ2-7,TRBV29-1,SVTFRGEQY
TRBJ2-7,TRBV7-3,ASSFASHGANEQY
TRBJ2-5,TRBV11-2,ASSPNLGTGGETQY
TRBJ2-2,TRBV10-3,AISGLRTEVNTGELF
TRBJ2-7,TRBV4-1,ASSHRASSSYEQY
TRBJ1-1,TRBV27,ASSLTYGNTEAF
TRBJ1-1,TRBV5-4,ASSLPGGRGEAF
TRBJ2-5,TRBV10-3,AISESDGRGETQY
TRBJ2-7,TRBV4-1,ASSHPVRGRFDEQY
TRBJ1-5,TRBV5-1,ASSLWGDDQPQH
TRBJ2-7,TRBV13,ASSSGQGPYEQY
TRBJ2-7,TRBV28,ASSPGDRLAYEQY
TRBJ1-1,TRBV7-8,ASSLSIGETPNTEAF
TRBJ2-2,TRBV18,ASSPFPNPGNTGELF
TRBJ2-4,TRBV27,ASSLEVGAKNIQY
TRBJ2-4,TRBV21-1,ASSKDSDREIAKNIQY
TRBJ2-5,TRBV18,ASSRGAGETQY
TRBJ2-1,TRBV19,ASSKERGTYNEQF